The 12 T cell receptor beta chains below all came from one sample that was sequenced in a study of PD-1 blockade in classical Hodgkin lymphoma. All patients experienced relapse after autologous stem cell transplantation, and brentuximab vedotin exposure was variable. Sequenced by immunoSEQ multiplex PCR; TCRdb stores in-frame clones only, minus some. The top ten clones hold approximately 9.6% of a sample with roughly 150,000 clones, less than 80% of them seen once. Sequencing was performed on peripheral blood mononuclear cells (PBMCs), taken before the second cycle of nivolumab. The receptor source for this set is a human donor with classical Hodgkin lymphoma.

Turning to this clone: With a much larger clone just one base away, this may be a read error. The rearrangement links TRBV10-3 to TRBJ1-1; TRBD1 is a possible D gene (5 bases). This CDR3 comprises 13 residues. Germline CDR1 reads ENHRY; CDR2 reads SYGVKD. CDR3 in amino acids: CTIGGIIGTEAFF. CDR3 DNA: TGTACCATCGGGGGGATCATCGGGACTGAAGCTTTCTTT.

This chain uses TRBV11-3 with TRBJ2-5, with TRBD2 identical over 7 bases. Germline V gives CDR1 SGHNT, CDR2 YENEEA. The trim removed 4 bases at V and 2 bases at J, leaving 7 bases unmatched. The CDR3 consists of 15 residues. CDR3 sequence (DNA): TGTGCCAGCAGCTCTGGGGGGGACGATCAAGAGACCCAGTACTTC. It encodes CASSSGGDDQETQYF. Using reference TRBV11-3 and TRBJ2-5 for the parts outside the CDR3, the full variable domain is EAGVVQSPRYKIIEKKQPVAFWCNPISGHNTLYWYLQNLGQGPELLIRYENEEAVDDSQLPKDRFSAERLKGVDSTLKIQPAELGDSAVYLCASSSGGDDQETQYFGPGTRLLVL.

The genes are TRBV29-1 and TRBJ2-7; 7 bases line up with TRBD2. CDR1 SQVTM and CDR2 ANQGSEA come from the germline V gene. CDR3 size: 12 residues. J gave up 6 bases and V 6 bases, and 8 bases lay outside the gene matches. This chain's CDR3 is CSVGPSGGEQYF. CDR3 coding DNA: TGCAGCGTGGGTCCCTCGGGGGGCGAGCAGTACTTC.

The chain recombines TRBV28 with TRBJ2-2; D may be TRBD1 (6 bases). The V and J ends lost 4 bases and 7 bases respectively, with 16 bases between them. The CDR3 runs 15 residues. Germline V gene sequence: CDR1 MDHEN, CDR2 SYDVKM. The DNA for the CDR3 is TGTGCCAGCAGTTCCACAGGGCAGTCTAGCGGGGAGCTGTTTTTT. Amino acid sequence: CASSSTGQSSGELFF.

This sequence joins TRBV9 and TRBJ1-6; D is undetermined. Trimming took off 0 bases at V and 9 bases at J, with 13 bases between the two ends. Germline V gene sequence: CDR1 SGDLS, CDR2 YYNGEE. The CDR3 length is 15 residues. The CDR3 DNA is TGTGCCAGCAGCGTAGATGGGGATCGGGCTTCACCCCTCCACTTT. This sequence encodes CASSVDGDRASPLHF.

The rearrangement uses TRBV6-5 and TRBJ1-1; 8 bases agree with TRBD1. The germline V gene encodes CDR1 MNHEY and CDR2 SVGAGI. The CDR3 is made up of 13 amino acids. Unmatched junction bases numbered 3, after V lost 5 bases and J lost 4 bases. For the CDR3, the DNA is TGTGCCAGCAGTGGACAGGGTGCCACTGAAGCTTTCTTT. Residues: CASSGQGATEAFF.

The rearrangement uses TRBV5-1 and TRBJ2-1; 8 bases map to TRBD2. The CDR3 contains 17 residues. Germline lookup yields CDR1 SGHRS and CDR2 YFSETQ. The ends lost 4 bases at V and 5 bases at J; junction bases unmatched: 14. The CDR3 DNA is TGCGCCAGCAGCCCCATTACTAGCGGACCAAAACACAATGAGCAGTTCTTC. It specifies CASSPITSGPKHNEQFF. Looking up the rest from reference TRBV5-1 and TRBJ2-1 gives the full variable domain: KAGVTQTPRYLIKTRGQQVTLSCSPISGHRSVSWYQQTPGQGLQFLFEYFSETQRNKGNFPGRFSGRQFSNSRSEMNVSTLELGDSALYLCASSPITSGPKHNEQFFGPGTRLTVL.

This chain uses TRBV25-1 with TRBJ1-4; 9 bases line up with TRBD1. Trimming cost V 4 bases and J 6 bases; bases outside gene matches: 9. Per germline, CDR1 MGHDK and CDR2 SYGVNS. The CDR3 sequence is 16 residues long. CDR3 bases: TGTGCCAGCAGTGCCTCCCACAGGGGGCTCGATGAAAAACTGTTTTTT. The encoded protein is CASSASHRGLDEKLFF. Full variable domain (remainder filled in from reference TRBV25-1 and TRBJ1-4): EADIYQTPRYLVIGTGKKITLECSQTMGHDKMYWYQQDPGMELHLIHYSYGVNSTEKGDLSSESTVSRIRTEHFPLTLESARPSHTSQYLCASSASHRGLDEKLFFGSGTQLSVL.

This chain joins TRBV7-8 and TRBJ1-2; no reliable D call. V lost 3 bases to trimming and J lost 6 bases, with 29 bases between them. This CDR3 contains 19 residues. Germline CDR1 SGHVS, CDR2 FQNEAQ. The CDR3 nucleotides read TGTGCCAGCAGCTTCCTCCGCGCCAGGACTCTTAACACTAAGGATGGCTACACCTTC. Protein: CASSFLRARTLNTKDGYTF.

The chain has TRBV7-2 and TRBJ2-7; 8 positions agree with TRBD1. Germline V gene lookup returns CDR1 SGHTA and CDR2 FQGNSA. This CDR3 spans 15 amino acids. V shed 2 bases, J shed 2 bases, and the junction held 5 bases outside the gene matches. The CDR3 sequence: CASSLISGGTYEQYF. The CDR3 DNA reads as TGTGCCAGCAGCTTAATATCAGGGGGCACCTACGAGCAGTACTTC.

The chain employs TRBV6-5 and TRBJ2-1; TRBD2 is a possible D gene (6 bases). The V end was cut by 0 bases, the J end by 4 bases, with 13 bases between. The CDR3 has 16 residues. CDR1 and CDR2 from the germline V gene are MNHEY and SVGAGI. In DNA, the CDR3 is TGTGCCAGCAGTTACTCGAACTTAGCGGTTTACAATGAGCAGTTCTTC. Translated, it gives CASSYSNLAVYNEQFF.

The chain is built from TRBV4-2 and TRBJ1-6, with TRBD1 as a possible D gene (5 bases). Germline V lookup: CDR1 LGHNA, CDR2 YNFKEQ. The CDR3 sequence is 20 residues long. Deletions cut 1 base from V and 0 bases from J, with 19 bases between. The CDR3 DNA follows: TGTGCCAGCAGCCAAGTTGCGTCGGACACCCACCGCTCCTATAATTCACCCCTCCACTTT. Translating gives CASSQVASDTHRSYNSPLHF.